The 29 T cell receptor beta chains given below trace back to one sample, sequenced in a study of shared clonotypes between healthy human individuals. Using immunoSEQ multiplex PCR, the repertoire was profiled, and TCRdb retains in-frame clones only, with some absent. This table holds 2 million to 2.5 million clones, 80% to 95% found once. Sequencing was carried out using naive CD4+ T cells from PBMCs. Subset: CD45RA+ positively selected. These receptors originate from a young man in good health. Some clones in this sample may be carry-over from other donors' samples.

Note on this clone: Mismatch with germline at one junction end may stem from a read error. The chain joins TRBV5-4 to TRBJ2-3; D might be TRBD1 or TRBD2, each matching 6 bases. Germline CDR1 reads SGHNT; CDR2 reads YYREEE (reference sequence). This CDR3 spans 18 amino acids. CDR3 sequence: CASSLDLGSGALAGLFHF. CDR3 bases: TGTGCCAGCAGCTTGGATCTTGGTTCGGGGGCGCTGGCGGGACTCTTTCATTTT. Full variable domain (missing parts from reference TRBV5-4 and TRBJ2-3): ETGVTQSPTHLIKTRGQQVTLRCSSQSGHNTVSWYQQALGQGPQFIFQYYREEENGRGNFPPRFSGLQFPNYSSELNVNALELDDSALYLCASSLDLGSGALAGLFHFGPGTRLTVL.

Here the CDR3 reads CASTNGQGTQGYTF. Written as DNA, the CDR3 is TGTGCCAGCACCAATGGACAGGGGACCCAGGGCTACACCTTC. This rearrangement joins TRBV5-4 to TRBJ1-2; 9 positions agree with TRBD1. The V gene's germline CDR1 is SGHNT and CDR2 YYREEE (reference sequence). This CDR3 region has 14 residues. With 6 bases clipped from V and 8 bases from J, the junction kept 11 bases outside the gene matches.

The CDR3 spells CASTPDLTPTGELFF. The CDR3 bases are TGTGCCAGCACCCCCGACCTAACCCCCACCGGGGAGCTGTTTTTT. The chain combines TRBV11-2 with TRBJ2-2; no definite D call. Trimming left V 7 bases short and J 4 bases short, with 16 bases between. The germline CDR1 and CDR2 sequences are SGHAT and FQNNGV. This CDR3 has 15 residues.

The chain has TRBV6-5 and TRBJ1-1; no reliable D call. The CDR3 contains 15 residues. CDR1 and CDR2 from the germline V gene are MNHEY and SVGAGI. Deletions cut 2 bases from V and 1 base from J, with 11 bases between. CDR3 protein: CASSYRPSGNTEAFF. DNA for the CDR3: TGTGCCAGCAGTTACCGGCCCTCGGGGAACACTGAAGCTTTCTTT.

This chain connects TRBV19 to TRBJ2-5; 8 bases line up with TRBD1. The CDR3 length is 14 residues. Germline-derived CDR1 and CDR2 are LNHDA and SQIVND (reference sequence). The V gene end was trimmed by 6 bases and the J gene end by 5 bases; junction bases not matched to a gene: 8. The CDR3 DNA follows: TGTGCCAGTAGGAAGACAGGGGCACAGGAGACCCAGTACTTC. Its translation: CASRKTGAQETQYF.

This clone was counted once. V is TRBV7-3 and J is TRBJ2-1, with D perhaps TRBD2 (5 bases). The CDR3 totals 15 residues. The V gene's germline CDR1 is SGHTA and CDR2 FQGTGA. V was cut by 5 bases and J by 0 bases, with 11 bases left in between. In DNA, the CDR3 is TGTGCCAGCAGCGCCACTAGGAGCTCCTACAATGAGCAGTTCTTC. Residues: CASSATRSSYNEQFF.

CDR3 in DNA: TGTGCCAGCAGCTCAACAACCGCGAGCGGGAGAATATACAATGAGCAGTTCTTC. Its translation is CASSSTTASGRIYNEQFF. The chain is built from TRBV13 and TRBJ2-1, with 8 bases that match TRBD2. The CDR3 has 18 residues. V gave up 4 bases and J gave up 4 bases; unmatched junction bases: 15. Germline V CDR1 and CDR2: PRHDT, FYEKMQ (reference sequence).

This chain connects TRBV7-3 to TRBJ2-5, with D perhaps given as TRBD1 or TRBD2 (5 bases each). Germline loops: CDR1 SGHTA, CDR2 FQGTGA. Trimming left V 1 base short and J 5 bases short, with 14 bases between. This CDR3 has 15 residues. CDR3 DNA sequence: TGTGCCAGCAGCTTAAATTTGCAGGGAGTTGAGACCCAGTACTTC. This sequence encodes CASSLNLQGVETQYF. The full variable domain, with the rest looked up from reference TRBV7-3 and TRBJ2-5, is GAGVSQTPSNKVTEKGKYVELRCDPISGHTALYWYRQSLGQGPEFLIYFQGTGAADDSGLPNDRFFAVRPEGSVSTLKIQRTERGDSAVYLCASSLNLQGVETQYFGPGTRLLVL.

This chain links TRBV2 with TRBJ1-1; D is unresolved. CDR3 length: 14 amino acids. In germline, CDR1 is SNHLY, CDR2 FYNNEI. V was trimmed by 6 bases and J by 0 bases, leaving 11 bases between them. In DNA, the CDR3 is TGTGCCAGCAGATTGAGAGATTTGAACACTGAAGCTTTCTTT. This translates into CASRLRDLNTEAFF.

The V gene is TRBV19, the J gene TRBJ2-1, with 9 bases lining up with TRBD2. Germline CDR1 reads LNHDA; CDR2 reads SQIVND (reference sequence). The ends lost 8 bases at V and 5 bases at J; junction bases unmatched: 10. The CDR3 totals 15 residues. CDR3 in DNA: TGTGCCAGTGGAAGCGGGGCTAGCGGGAACAATGAGCAGTTCTTC. Protein product: CASGSGASGNNEQFF.

V gene TRBV11-3 combines with J gene TRBJ2-7; D is possibly TRBD2 (5 bases). The germline V gene encodes CDR1 SGHNT and CDR2 YENEEA. Trimming left V 5 bases short and J 7 bases short, with 12 bases between. The CDR3 length is 12 residues. DNA of the CDR3: TGTGCCAGCAGCCAATCCAGAGGGGAGCAGTACTTC. Its protein product is CASSQSRGEQYF.

This clone is a singleton in its sample. The J gene is TRBJ2-7, the V gene TRBV4-2; D gene uncertain. V lost 2 bases and J lost 6, with 17 bases in between. The CDR3 length is 15 residues. Germline CDR1 reads LGHNA; CDR2 reads YNFKEQ. CDR3 nucleotide sequence: TGTGCCAGCAGCCAAAACGGCCCCGCGATTGCCGAGCAGTACTTC. Its translation is CASSQNGPAIAEQYF.

This chain connects TRBV6-1 to TRBJ2-3; perhaps D is TRBD1 or TRBD2 (5 bases each). The CDR3 has 14 amino acids. The germline V and J ends were trimmed by 1 base and 3 bases, with 8 bases remaining between them. Germline V gives CDR1 MNHNS, CDR2 SASEGT. CDR3 region: CASSEVGVTDTQYF. The CDR3 nucleotides read TGTGCCAGCAGTGAAGTGGGGGTGACAGATACGCAGTATTTT.

This chain joins TRBV11-3 and TRBJ2-5; TRBD2 matches 10 bases. The V and J ends lost 1 base and 3 bases, in that order; junction bases with no gene match: 8. The CDR3 runs 17 residues. CDR1 SGHNT and CDR2 YENEEA come from the germline V gene. CDR3: CASSLGDSGRLEETQYF. CDR3 bases: TGTGCCAGCAGCTTAGGGGATAGCGGGAGGTTGGAAGAGACCCAGTACTTC.

J is TRBJ2-7 and V is TRBV27; possible D gene TRBD2, 6 bases. There are 13 residues in the CDR3. Per germline, CDR1 MNHEY and CDR2 SMNVEV (reference sequence). Trimming pared 7 bases from V and 6 bases from J, leaving 16 bases between. CDR3 region: CASTPSVGGEQYF. The CDR3 nucleotides read TGTGCCAGCACCCCTAGTGTGGGGGGCGAGCAGTACTTC.

As concerns this clone: This sample includes further DNA sequences coding for the same CDR3. The gene calls are TRBV27 and TRBJ2-7; the D is unclear. V lost 3 bases, J lost 0 bases, and 6 bases lay in between. The germline CDR1 and CDR2 sequences are MNHEY and SMNVEV (reference sequence). The CDR3 runs 13 residues. The CDR3: CASSFDSSYEQYF. CDR3 nucleotides: TGTGCCAGCAGTTTTGATAGCTCCTACGAGCAGTACTTC.

The chain couples TRBV7-2 to TRBJ2-1, with 12 bases lining up with TRBD2. Trimming cost V 3 bases and J 4 bases; bases outside gene matches: 10. Germline lookup yields CDR1 SGHTA and CDR2 FQGNSA. The CDR3 has 18 amino acids. This CDR3 is CASSFGTSGPTTYNEQFF. CDR3 bases: TGTGCCAGCAGCTTCGGGACTAGCGGGCCCACTACATACAATGAGCAGTTCTTC.

This clone was seen once. The same CDR3 is also encoded by other DNA sequences in this sample. The chain employs TRBV18 and TRBJ2-2, with D unresolved. The germline V gene has CDR1 KGHSH and CDR2 LQKENI. The length of the CDR3 is 14 residues. Trimming took 2 bases from V and 1 from J, leaving 5 bases between them. The CDR3, as DNA: TGTGCCAGCTCACCAGTAGAGAACACCGGGGAGCTGTTTTTT. It is translated as CASSPVENTGELFF.

As regards this clone: Other DNA sequences within the sample encode an identical CDR3. The V gene is TRBV5-1, the J gene TRBJ2-3, with 8 bases identical to TRBD2. Germline V gene lookup returns CDR1 SGHRS and CDR2 YFSETQ. V trimming: 3 bases; J trimming: 3 bases; junction bases outside the gene matches: 9. This CDR3 is built from 16 residues. CDR3 bases: TGCGCCAGCAGCTCACCCGGACTAGCAGGAACAGATACGCAGTATTTT. Protein product: CASSSPGLAGTDTQYF. The whole variable domain, filled in from reference TRBV5-1 and TRBJ2-3, reads KAGVTQTPRYLIKTRGQQVTLSCSPISGHRSVSWYQQTPGQGLQFLFEYFSETQRNKGNFPGRFSGRQFSNSRSEMNVSTLELGDSALYLCASSSPGLAGTDTQYFGPGTRLTVL.

The genes are TRBV30 and TRBJ2-7, with D perhaps being TRBD1 or TRBD2 (5 bases each). Per germline, CDR1 GTSNPN and CDR2 SVGIG (reference sequence). V was trimmed by 5 bases and J by 3 bases, leaving 20 bases between them. The CDR3 loop spans 15 amino acids. The CDR3 loop is CAWAGRVGRVYEQYF. The CDR3 DNA is TGTGCCTGGGCCGGTAGGGTGGGGCGGGTCTACGAGCAGTACTTC.

This clone was detected only once. The genes are TRBV14 and TRBJ2-5; no definite D call. This CDR3 region has 13 residues. V lost 2 bases, J lost 5 bases, and 9 bases lay in between. Germline CDR1 reads SGHDN; CDR2 reads FVKESK. DNA of the CDR3: TGTGCCAGCAGCCAAAGAATGGCGGAGACCCAGTACTTC. Translation: CASSQRMAETQYF.

The genes are TRBV5-8 and TRBJ1-3, with a weak D call TRBD1 (5 bases). The CDR3 is 17 residues long. V shed 0 bases and J shed 2 bases, with 15 bases lying between them. CDR1 and CDR2 (germline): SGHTS, YDEGEE. The CDR3 region is CASSLGRDQDAGNTIYF. For the CDR3, the DNA is TGTGCCAGCAGCTTGGGTCGGGACCAGGACGCTGGAAACACCATATATTTT.

This clone showed up just once. The chain links TRBV5-6 to TRBJ2-2, with 8 bases lining up with TRBD2. CDR1 and CDR2 from the germline V gene are SGHDT and YYEEEE. The J segment lost 7 bases and the V segment lost 4 bases, leaving 12 bases of the junction unmatched. The CDR3 contains 16 residues. In DNA form, the CDR3 reads TGTGCCAGCAGCCCCTCAACGGGAGGGCGGGTCGGGGAGCTGTTTTTT. Protein product: CASSPSTGGRVGELFF. The whole variable domain, filled in from reference TRBV5-6 and TRBJ2-2, reads DAGVTQSPTHLIKTRGQQVTLRCSPKSGHDTVSWYQQALGQGPQFIFQYYEEEERQRGNFPDRFSGHQFPNYSSELNVNALLLGDSALYLCASSPSTGGRVGELFFGEGSRLTVL.

As for this clone: The same CDR3 can be traced to other DNA sequences in this sample. The chain is built from TRBV18 and TRBJ2-7; the D is unclear. Germline V gene data show CDR1 as KGHSH and CDR2 as LQKENI. The CDR3 runs 14 residues. V was cut by 0 bases and J by 1 base, with 7 bases left in between. CDR3 residues: CASSPPTGSYEQYF. Here the CDR3 DNA reads TGTGCCAGCTCACCACCGACGGGTTCCTACGAGCAGTACTTC.

The V and J genes are TRBV9 and TRBJ2-1; 8 bases align to TRBD2. The CDR3 has 15 residues. The junction had 9 bases not matched to a gene; V was cut back by 3 bases and J by 7 bases. CDR1 is SGDLS and CDR2 is YYNGEE in the germline V gene. CDR3 in DNA: TGTGCCAGCAGCGCGGCCGGGAGGGCCTGGAATGAGCAGTTCTTC. Protein sequence: CASSAAGRAWNEQFF.

This clone occurred a few times. The same CDR3 also results from other DNA sequences found in this sample. V gene TRBV7-2 combines with J gene TRBJ2-1; D is uncertain. The CDR3 spans 11 residues. CDR1 SGHTA and CDR2 FQGNSA come from the germline V gene. Trimming took off 5 bases at V and 2 bases at J, with 1 base between the two ends. CDR3 nucleotide sequence: TGTGCCAGCAGCGCCTACAATGAGCAGTTCTTC. Protein: CASSAYNEQFF.

The gene calls are TRBV10-3 and TRBJ1-4, with D tentatively TRBD1 (5 bases). The CDR3 extends over 14 amino acids. Trimming took 3 bases from V and 4 from J, leaving 9 bases between them. The germline CDR1 and CDR2 sequences are ENHRY and SYGVKD. The CDR3: CAISDGGNNEKLFF. CDR3 DNA: TGTGCCATCAGTGACGGGGGAAATAATGAAAAACTGTTTTTT.

The J gene is TRBJ1-1, the V gene TRBV28; maybe TRBD1 (5 bases). The CDR3 runs to 16 residues. V lost 2 bases to trimming and J lost 4 bases, with 17 bases between them. Looked up from germline, CDR1 is MDHEN and CDR2 is SYDVKM. CDR3 region: CASSLIAGRGGTEAFF. The CDR3 DNA reads TGTGCCAGCAGTTTAATCGCCGGGAGGGGAGGCACTGAAGCTTTCTTT.

The chain links TRBV9 to TRBJ2-3, with 7 bases that match TRBD2. Germline-derived CDR1 and CDR2 are SGDLS and YYNGEE. CDR3 length: 18 residues. The ends lost 5 bases at V and 10 bases at J; junction bases unmatched: 25. The CDR3 protein is CASRVASKGLGSRRPQYF. In DNA form, the CDR3 reads TGTGCCAGCAGAGTGGCGAGCAAAGGACTAGGTTCGAGGAGGCCGCAGTATTTT.